A single sample gave rise to the 20 T cell receptor beta chains below, sequenced in a study of cytomegalovirus exposure and HLA in healthy donors. Repertoires were generated with immunoSEQ multiplex PCR, while TCRdb's copy carries only in-frame clones and drops some. The sample lists roughly 90,000 clones, 85% occurring once. The material sequenced was PBMCs. These receptor sequences come from a man aged 18 to 29 in good health and CMV-seropositive.

The CDR3 here is CASRPGHSFNEKLFF. DNA of the CDR3: TGCGCCAGCAGACCCGGACATTCTTTTAATGAAAAACTGTTTTTT. The rearrangement links TRBV5-1 to TRBJ1-4; D is perhaps TRBD1 (5 bases). CDR3 size: 15 residues. Germline CDR1 SGHRS, CDR2 YFSETQ. V shed 5 bases and J shed 4 bases, with 15 bases lying between them.

The V gene is TRBV28, the J gene TRBJ2-1, with D possibly being TRBD2 (7 bases). Germline-derived CDR1 and CDR2 are MDHEN and SYDVKM. Trimming left V 6 bases short and J 3 bases short, with 15 bases between. This CDR3 comprises 15 residues. The CDR3 nucleotides read TGTGCCAGCAGCCAAGGGGGGGGTCGCTACAATGAGCAGTTCTTC. Its protein is CASSQGGGRYNEQFF.

The table lists this clone with a few counts. V is TRBV7-6 and J is TRBJ1-2; TRBD1 matches at 7 bases. Germline CDR1 and CDR2: SGHVS and FNYEAQ. V gave up 5 bases and J gave up 8 bases; unmatched junction bases: 8. This CDR3 contains 13 residues. The CDR3 sequence is CASSPGTDRGYTF. The DNA for the CDR3 is TGTGCCAGCAGCCCGGGGACAGATCGAGGCTACACCTTC.

This clone was detected once. V and J are TRBV28 and TRBJ2-3; tentatively, D is TRBD1 (6 bases). Germline CDR1 MDHEN, CDR2 SYDVKM. V dropped 3 bases and J dropped 3 bases, with 25 bases sitting between them. The CDR3 totals 19 residues. Here the CDR3 reads CASSFPGSRYAGDTDTQYF. CDR3 nucleotides: TGTGCCAGCAGTTTTCCGGGGTCGAGATACGCAGGGGATACAGATACGCAGTATTTT.

This chain joins TRBV28 and TRBJ1-3, with D possibly matching TRBD1 (6 bases). Germline V gene lookup returns CDR1 MDHEN and CDR2 SYDVKM. V was cut by 7 bases and J by 0 bases, with 10 bases left in between. The CDR3 contains 14 residues. CDR3 in DNA: TGTGCCAGCATTAGGACAGACTCTGGAAACACCATATATTTT. It yields the protein CASIRTDSGNTIYF.

The chain recombines TRBV11-2 with TRBJ1-2, with 8 bases lining up with TRBD1. Germline CDR1 reads SGHAT; CDR2 reads FQNNGV. CDR3 size: 13 residues. Losses at the gene ends were 1 base for V and 7 bases for J; bases not matched to a gene: 2. This CDR3 reads CASSLGTGSGYTF. The CDR3 bases are TGTGCCAGCAGCTTAGGGACAGGGTCTGGCTACACCTTC.

This sequence joins TRBV11-2 and TRBJ2-3; D is perhaps TRBD2 (7 bases). This CDR3 is built from 16 residues. The V end was cut by 5 bases, the J end by 13 bases, with 28 bases between. Germline V CDR1 and CDR2: SGHAT, FQNNGV. The CDR3 spells CASSQIRGARAGPKYF. The CDR3 region has the DNA TGTGCCAGCAGCCAAATACGGGGGGCTCGTGCGGGACCAAAGTATTTT.

The chain joins TRBV2 to TRBJ2-2; TRBD2 might be the D (5 bases). This CDR3 is 14 amino acids long. V was cut by 7 bases and J by 7 bases, with 16 bases left in between. Germline values: CDR1 SNHLY, CDR2 FYNNEI. CDR3: CASTVLGRLGELFF. The CDR3 coding sequence is TGTGCCAGCACCGTCCTGGGGAGACTCGGGGAGCTGTTTTTT.

The V gene is TRBV11-3, the J gene TRBJ2-7, with D perhaps TRBD1 (6 bases). V dropped 0 bases and J dropped 9 bases, with 18 bases sitting between them. CDR3 length equals 15 residues. CDR1 is SGHNT, CDR2 YENEEA, per germline. The CDR3, as DNA: TGTGCCAGCAGCTTAGATCCGCGGACACGCAGGGGGCAGTACTTC. Translated, it gives CASSLDPRTRRGQYF.

The chain combines TRBV5-1 with TRBJ2-1; D remains unclear. CDR1 SGHRS and CDR2 YFSETQ come from the germline V gene. The V end lost 5 bases, the J end lost 8 bases, and 5 bases lay between the germline ends. CDR3 size: 10 residues. Here the CDR3 reads CASRGYEQFF. In DNA, the CDR3 is TGCGCCAGCAGGGGCTATGAGCAGTTCTTC.

This rearrangement joins TRBV7-8 to TRBJ2-7; 7 bases align to TRBD1. Germline V gene data show CDR1 as SGHVS and CDR2 as FQNEAQ. Losses at the gene ends were 4 bases for V and 0 bases for J; bases not matched to a gene: 6. The CDR3 is 15 residues long. The CDR3 DNA reads TGTGCCAGCAGCTCCTGGGACAGCACCTCCTACGAGCAGTACTTC. As protein: CASSSWDSTSYEQYF.

The rearrangement links TRBV11-2 to TRBJ2-2; 13 bases are a match to TRBD2. This CDR3 is built from 17 residues. Losses at the gene ends were 5 bases for V and 6 bases for J; bases not matched to a gene: 9. Per the germline V gene, CDR1 is SGHAT and CDR2 is FQNNGV. The chain's CDR3 is CASSPPGLAGLAGELFF. For the CDR3, the DNA is TGTGCCAGCAGCCCCCCGGGACTAGCGGGGCTGGCCGGGGAGCTGTTTTTT.

The chain joins TRBV2 to TRBJ1-4, with D possibly being TRBD1 (5 bases). The V end was cut by 4 bases, the J end by 8 bases, with 14 bases between. The CDR3 is 14 amino acids. The germline gives CDR1 SNHLY, CDR2 FYNNEI. In DNA form, the CDR3 reads TGTGCCAGCAGTGTTAGGCAGGGCGAAGAAAAACTGTTTTTT. Amino acid sequence: CASSVRQGEEKLFF.

The chain combines TRBV7-2 with TRBJ1-2; 7 nucleotides line up with TRBD1. This CDR3 has 17 residues. The V segment lost 3 bases and the J segment 4 bases; nucleotides outside the gene matches: 14. Germline V lookup: CDR1 SGHTA, CDR2 FQGNSA. CDR3 region: CASSLPPPGQLVYGYTF. CDR3 DNA sequence: TGTGCCAGCAGCTTGCCGCCGCCGGGACAGCTCGTCTATGGCTACACCTTC.

This clone was counted a single time. The chain recombines TRBV6-6 with TRBJ2-7; no clear D gene. V was trimmed by 5 bases and J by 4 bases, leaving 9 bases between them. This CDR3 has 12 residues. The germline CDR1 and CDR2 sequences are MNHNY and SVGAGI (reference sequence). The chain's CDR3 is CASSPTGYEQYF. CDR3 nucleotide sequence: TGTGCCAGCAGTCCCACTGGTTACGAGCAGTACTTC.

The chain links TRBV7-9 to TRBJ1-3; 8 nucleotides match TRBD1. V lost 0 bases, J lost 8 bases, and 0 bases stayed unmatched. The CDR3 runs to 13 residues. CDR1 SEHNR and CDR2 FQNEAQ come from the germline V gene (reference sequence). CDR3 sequence: CASSLAQGDTIYF. CDR3 DNA sequence: TGTGCCAGCAGCTTAGCACAGGGGGACACCATATATTTT.

The chain employs TRBV28 and TRBJ2-3; 12 bases agree with TRBD1. J lost 6 bases, V lost 1 base, and 11 bases had no gene match. Germline CDR1 and CDR2: MDHEN and SYDVKM. The CDR3 runs 18 residues. Written as DNA, the CDR3 is TGTGCCAGCAGTTTATATAACCCCGGGACAGGGGGCTCGGATACGCAGTATTTT. Its translation: CASSLYNPGTGGSDTQYF.

The chain has TRBV5-1 and TRBJ2-7; tentatively, D is TRBD1 (5 bases). The CDR3 sequence is 14 residues long. Germline loops: CDR1 SGHRS, CDR2 YFSETQ. V lost 1 base, J lost 3 bases, and 11 bases lay in between. In nucleotides, the CDR3 is TGCGCCAGCAGCTTGTTAGACAGCGTCTACGAGCAGTACTTC. This translates into CASSLLDSVYEQYF.

This clone was detected a few times. V and J are TRBV18 and TRBJ1-2; tentatively, D is TRBD1 (6 bases). In germline, CDR1 is KGHSH, CDR2 LQKENI. V lost 3 bases and J lost 1, with 12 bases in between. This CDR3 spans 15 amino acids. CDR3 nucleotide sequence: TGTGCCAGCTCACCGGACAGAGGAAATAACTATGGCTACACCTTC. Translated: CASSPDRGNNYGYTF.

Only a few counts were recorded for this clone. This chain links TRBV6-1 with TRBJ2-5; no firm D call. V was pared by 7 bases and J by 3 bases, with 9 bases between. This CDR3 is built from 12 residues. CDR1 is MNHNS and CDR2 is SASEGT in the germline V gene. For the CDR3, the DNA is TGTGCCAGCACCCCACAAGAAGAGACCCAGTACTTC. Protein: CASTPQEETQYF.